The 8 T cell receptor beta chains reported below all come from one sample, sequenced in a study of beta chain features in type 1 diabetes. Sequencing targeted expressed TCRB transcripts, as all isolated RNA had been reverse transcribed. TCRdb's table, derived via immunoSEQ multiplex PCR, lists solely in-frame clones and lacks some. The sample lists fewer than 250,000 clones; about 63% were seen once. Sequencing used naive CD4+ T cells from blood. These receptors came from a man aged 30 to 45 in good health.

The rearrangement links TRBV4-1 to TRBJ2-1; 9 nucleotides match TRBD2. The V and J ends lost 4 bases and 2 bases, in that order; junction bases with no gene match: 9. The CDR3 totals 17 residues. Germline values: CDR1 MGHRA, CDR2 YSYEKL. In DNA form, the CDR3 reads TGCGCCAGCAGCCGCATGGAAGCGGGAGGACCCTACAATGAGCAGTTCTTC. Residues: CASSRMEAGGPYNEQFF.

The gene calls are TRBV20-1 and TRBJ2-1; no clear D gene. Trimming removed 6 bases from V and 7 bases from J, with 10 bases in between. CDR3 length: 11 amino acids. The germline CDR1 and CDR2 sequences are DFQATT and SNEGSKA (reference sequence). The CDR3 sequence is CSAPVINEQFF. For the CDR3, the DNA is TGCAGTGCGCCAGTTATTAATGAGCAGTTCTTC.

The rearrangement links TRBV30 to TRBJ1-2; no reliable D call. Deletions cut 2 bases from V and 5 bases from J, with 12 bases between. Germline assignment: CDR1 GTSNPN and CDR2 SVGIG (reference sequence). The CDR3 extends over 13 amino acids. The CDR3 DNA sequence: TGTGCCTGGAGTTCCGACCCCGGGTATGGCTACACCTTC. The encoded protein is CAWSSDPGYGYTF.

CDR3 DNA sequence: TGTGCCAGCAGCCCCCCGGGCGGGTACAATGAGCAGTTCTTC. This codes for CASSPPGGYNEQFF. The chain recombines TRBV7-9 with TRBJ2-1, with TRBD2 as a possible D gene (5 bases). The germline gives CDR1 SEHNR, CDR2 FQNEAQ (reference sequence). The length of the CDR3 is 14 residues. With 5 bases removed from V and 4 bases from J, the gap between germline ends came to 12 bases.

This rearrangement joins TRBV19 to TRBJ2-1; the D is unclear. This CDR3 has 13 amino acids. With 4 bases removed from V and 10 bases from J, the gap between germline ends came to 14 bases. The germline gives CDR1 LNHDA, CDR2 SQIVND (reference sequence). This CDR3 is CASSREKGLEQFF. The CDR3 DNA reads TGTGCCAGTAGTAGGGAAAAGGGTCTGGAGCAGTTCTTC.

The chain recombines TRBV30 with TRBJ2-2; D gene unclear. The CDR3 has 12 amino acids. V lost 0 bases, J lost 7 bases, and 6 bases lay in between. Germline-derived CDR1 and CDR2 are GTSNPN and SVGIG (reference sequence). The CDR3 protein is CAWSVSFGELFF. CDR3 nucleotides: TGTGCCTGGAGTGTCTCGTTCGGGGAGCTGTTTTTT.

CDR3 amino acids: CASSLGTPNSPLHF. In DNA, the CDR3 is TGTGCCAGCAGCCTCGGGACACCGAATTCACCCCTCCACTTT. The V gene is TRBV27, the J gene TRBJ1-6, with D possibly matching TRBD1 (6 bases). The germline CDR1 and CDR2 sequences are MNHEY and SMNVEV (reference sequence). Trimming stripped 6 bases from V and 7 bases from J, with 13 bases between. The CDR3 is 14 amino acids.

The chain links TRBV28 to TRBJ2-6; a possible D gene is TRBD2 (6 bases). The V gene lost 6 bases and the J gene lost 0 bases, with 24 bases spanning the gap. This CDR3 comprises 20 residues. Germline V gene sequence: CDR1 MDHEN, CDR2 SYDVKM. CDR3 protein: CASSRTPGRYPLSGANVLTF. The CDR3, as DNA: TGTGCCAGCAGCCGAACCCCAGGGAGGTACCCCCTCTCTGGGGCCAACGTCCTGACTTTC.